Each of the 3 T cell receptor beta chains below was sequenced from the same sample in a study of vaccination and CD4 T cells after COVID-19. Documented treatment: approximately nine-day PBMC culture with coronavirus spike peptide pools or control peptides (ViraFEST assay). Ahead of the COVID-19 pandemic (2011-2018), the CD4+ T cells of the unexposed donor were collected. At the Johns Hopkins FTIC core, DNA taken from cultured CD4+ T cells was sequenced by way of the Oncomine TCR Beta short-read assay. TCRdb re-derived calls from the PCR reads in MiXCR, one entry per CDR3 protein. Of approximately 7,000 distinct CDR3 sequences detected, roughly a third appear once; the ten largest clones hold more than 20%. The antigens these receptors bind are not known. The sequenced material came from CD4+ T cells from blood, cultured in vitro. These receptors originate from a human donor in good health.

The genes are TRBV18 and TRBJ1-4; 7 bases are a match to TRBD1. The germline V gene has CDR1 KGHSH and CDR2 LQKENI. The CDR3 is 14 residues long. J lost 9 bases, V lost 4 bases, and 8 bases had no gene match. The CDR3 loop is CASSQTGDSKKLFF. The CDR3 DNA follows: TGTGCCAGCTCACAAACAGGGGACTCCAAAAAACTGTTTTTT. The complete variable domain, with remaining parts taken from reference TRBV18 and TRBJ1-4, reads NAGVMQNPRHLVRRRGQEARLRCSPMKGHSHVYWYRQLPEEGLKFMVYLQKENIIDESGMPKERFSAEFPKEGPSILRIQQVVRGDSAAYFCASSQTGDSKKLFFGSGTQLSVL.

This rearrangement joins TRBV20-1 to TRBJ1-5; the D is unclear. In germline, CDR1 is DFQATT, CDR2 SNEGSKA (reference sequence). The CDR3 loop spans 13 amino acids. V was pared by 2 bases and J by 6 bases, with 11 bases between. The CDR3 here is CSARQFSGQPQHF. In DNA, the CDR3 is TGCAGTGCTAGACAGTTTTCGGGTCAGCCCCAGCATTTT.

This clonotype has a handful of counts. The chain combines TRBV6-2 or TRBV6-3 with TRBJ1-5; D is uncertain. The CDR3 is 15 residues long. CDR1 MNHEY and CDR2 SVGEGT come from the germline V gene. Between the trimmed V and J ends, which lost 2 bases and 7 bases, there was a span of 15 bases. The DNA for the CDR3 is TGTGCCAGCAGTTACGATGGGGTGGGCAGACAGCCCCAGCATTTT. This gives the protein CASSYDGVGRQPQHF.